The 22 T cell receptor beta chains given below trace back to one sample, sequenced in a study of T cells in Graves' hyperthyroidism and ophthalmopathy. Using RNA transcripts as the source, TCR beta CDR3 regions were amplified. HTBI primers were employed in a first-round RT-PCR of the TCR CDR3. TCRdb called the multiplex PCR reads again in MiXCR, with one record for every CDR3 protein. Here the sample spans about 680,000 distinct CDR3 sequences, approximately 36% being singletons. Sequenced material: blood. The receptors derive from a woman aged 40 to 55 with Graves' hyperthyroidism.

The genes are TRBV6-1 and TRBJ1-5; 12 bases map to TRBD1. This CDR3 contains 17 residues. The J segment lost 6 bases and the V segment lost 5 bases, leaving 11 bases of the junction unmatched. Germline-derived CDR1 and CDR2 are MNHNS and SASEGT. The CDR3 DNA follows: TGTGCCAGCAGTCGACGACCCGGGACAGGGGGCAGTCAGCCCCAGCATTTT. Protein sequence: CASSRRPGTGGSQPQHF.

J is TRBJ1-1 and V is TRBV7-9, with 7 bases lining up with TRBD1. The CDR3 extends over 17 amino acids. Trimming cost V 5 bases and J 3 bases; bases outside gene matches: 15. From germline, CDR1 is SEHNR and CDR2 FQNEAQ (reference sequence). CDR3 sequence: CASSPTRGAGKDTEAFF. The DNA for the CDR3 is TGTGCCAGCAGCCCTACCAGGGGGGCAGGTAAGGACACTGAAGCTTTCTTT.

As to this clonotype: A single base separates this from a much larger clone, so it may be a read error. The conserved phenylalanine or tryptophan is not found at the CDR3 terminus, so this likely reflects a read error. The rearrangement uses TRBV12-3 or TRBV12-4 and TRBJ2-5; TRBD1 aligns across 7 bases. V lost 6 bases, J lost 4 bases, and 8 bases stayed unmatched. The CDR3 loop spans 14 amino acids. In DNA form, the CDR3 reads TGTGCCAGCAGCCCTACCCCAGGGGGAGAGACCCAGTACTCC. Translated: CASSPTPGGETQYS.

Concerning this clonotype: This sequence may be a read error, since a much larger clone differs from it by one base. The chain employs TRBV12-3 or TRBV12-4 and TRBJ2-7; 10 bases fit TRBD1. This CDR3 has 14 amino acids. The CDR3 DNA sequence: TGTGCCAGCAGCCCGGGACAGGGGTTATACGAGCAGTGCTTC. Translation: CASSPGQGLYEQCF.

The chain combines TRBV12-5 with TRBJ1-1, with D possibly matching TRBD1 (5 bases). The CDR3 runs to 14 residues. Trimming pared 2 bases from V and 4 bases from J, leaving 11 bases between. CDR1 LGHNT and CDR2 FRNRAP come from the germline V gene. The CDR3 reads CASGLQAGTTEAFF. Written as DNA, the CDR3 is TGTGCTAGTGGTTTGCAGGCAGGGACCACTGAAGCTTTCTTT.

The V gene is TRBV15, the J gene TRBJ1-1; D remains ambiguous. Germline values: CDR1 LNHNV, CDR2 YYDKDF (reference sequence). The CDR3 has 13 amino acids. Deletions cut 2 bases from V and 10 bases from J, with 14 bases between. CDR3 DNA: TGTGCCACCAGCAGACGAGGACGGATCGGAGCTTTCTTT. The encoded protein is CATSRRGRIGAFF.

This clonotype was counted only a few times. The genes are TRBV3-1 and TRBJ2-7; D is undetermined. The CDR3 length is 14 residues. The V gene's germline CDR1 is LGHDT and CDR2 YNNKEL (reference sequence). V was pared by 4 bases and J by 2 bases, with 12 bases between. The CDR3 spells CASSPPRATYEQYF. Written as DNA, the CDR3 is TGTGCCAGCAGCCCCCCCCGGGCCACCTACGAGCAGTACTTC.

This clonotype was counted a few times. The chain combines TRBV10-3 with TRBJ2-5, with 10 bases that match TRBD1. The CDR3 has 15 amino acids. V shed 10 bases and J 5 bases; nucleotides not matched to a gene: 13. The V gene's germline CDR1 is ENHRY and CDR2 SYGVKD. CDR3 nucleotides: TGTGCCAGCAGCGCCTTGACAGGGGGCGGGGAGACCCAGTACTTC. It encodes CASSALTGGGETQYF.

In its sample, this clonotype was seen many times. The chain joins TRBV9 to TRBJ1-1; D is uncertain. The CDR3 runs 15 residues. The germline gives CDR1 SGDLS, CDR2 YYNGEE. Trimming left V 0 bases short and J 1 base short, with 10 bases between. The CDR3 sequence: CASSVGGRGNTEAFF. CDR3 bases: TGTGCCAGCAGCGTAGGTGGGCGGGGGAACACTGAAGCTTTCTTT. Together with reference TRBV9 and TRBJ1-1, the CDR3 gives the full variable domain: DSGVTQTPKHLITATGQRVTLRCSPRSGDLSVYWYQQSLDQGLQFLIQYYNGEERAKGNILERFSAQQFPDLHSELNLSSLELGDSALYFCASSVGGRGNTEAFFGQGTRLTVV.

The chain couples TRBV4-3 to TRBJ1-2, with D unresolved. The germline V gene has CDR1 LGHNA and CDR2 YSLEER. The CDR3 contains 16 residues. The V end was cut by 4 bases, the J end by 7 bases, with 22 bases between. CDR3 sequence (DNA): TGCGCCAGCAGCCCCGTCAGTGTCGGGGTGGGCTCTGGCTACACCTTC. This encodes CASSPVSVGVGSGYTF.

The genes are TRBV15 and TRBJ2-2; D is undetermined. CDR1 and CDR2 from the germline V gene are LNHNV and YYDKDF (reference sequence). This CDR3 spans 17 amino acids. The ends were cut back, 0 bases at V and 5 bases at J, with 16 bases in the middle. The CDR3 sequence is CATSRDLGLAATGELFF. For the CDR3, the DNA is TGTGCCACCAGCAGAGATCTAGGTTTGGCAGCGACCGGGGAGCTGTTTTTT.

This clonotype appeared a few times. The chain couples TRBV20-1 to TRBJ1-2; 9 bases are shared with TRBD1. The CDR3 consists of 13 residues. Germline-derived CDR1 and CDR2 are DFQATT and SNEGSKA (reference sequence). V lost 6 bases to trimming and J lost 4 bases; unmatched junction nucleotides: 6. The CDR3 is CSAEGQGSYGYTF. CDR3 sequence (DNA): TGCAGTGCGGAGGGACAGGGAAGCTATGGCTACACCTTC.

This clonotype showed up many times. The chain employs TRBV2 and TRBJ1-5; the D is unclear. Germline lookup yields CDR1 SNHLY and CDR2 FYNNEI. The CDR3 is made up of 16 amino acids. The V end lost 5 bases, the J end lost 0 bases, and 14 bases lay between the germline ends. The chain's CDR3 is CASSWREADSNQPQHF. The CDR3, as DNA: TGTGCCAGCAGTTGGAGGGAGGCGGATAGCAATCAGCCCCAGCATTTT.

J is TRBJ2-7 and V is TRBV19; 9 positions match TRBD1. The CDR3 has 11 amino acids. Germline CDR1 reads LNHDA; CDR2 reads SQIVND (reference sequence). Trimming removed 6 bases from V and 11 bases from J; junction bases left unmatched: 5. The CDR3 DNA reads as TGTGCCAGTAGCCGCCGGGACAGGGAGTACTTC. Residues: CASSRRDREYF.

As concerns this clonotype: A much larger clone is a single base away; this may be a read error. The genes are TRBV20-1 and TRBJ2-7, with D possibly being TRBD2 (5 bases). CDR1 is DFQATT and CDR2 is SNEGSKA in the germline V gene (reference sequence). The CDR3 is 13 residues long. The CDR3 DNA is TGCAGTGCTAGGGCTGGGAGCTCCTACGAGCATTACTTC. It codes for CSARAGSSYEHYF.

With respect to this clonotype: This may be a read error, as it is one base from a much larger clone. This chain uses TRBV20-1 with TRBJ1-1, with D possibly matching TRBD1 (5 bases). CDR3 length equals 14 residues. Germline V CDR1 and CDR2: DFQATT, SNEGSKA (reference sequence). The CDR3 bases are TGCAGTGCTTCAGACAGACTAGTGAACACTGAAGCTTCCTTT. Its translation: CSASDRLVNTEASF.

The sample holds a few counts of this clonotype. Germline is not matched at one junction end, which may reflect a read error. This chain joins TRBV10-3 and TRBJ1-2; D possibly corresponds to TRBD1 (5 bases). The CDR3 loop spans 18 amino acids. Per germline, CDR1 ENHRY and CDR2 SYGVKD. Here the CDR3 reads CASSYSWAGFVGNYGYTF. In nucleotides, the CDR3 is TGTGCCAGCAGTTACTCTTGGGCAGGGTTTGTCGGCAACTATGGCTACACCTTC.

The rearrangement uses TRBV3-1 and TRBJ1-1; D may be TRBD1 (6 bases). The CDR3 is 15 residues long. With 0 bases removed from V and 1 base from J, the gap between germline ends came to 9 bases. Germline V gene data show CDR1 as LGHDT and CDR2 as YNNKEL (reference sequence). Here the CDR3 DNA reads TGTGCCAGCAGCCAAGAACGGACAGAGAACACTGAAGCTTTCTTT. This codes for CASSQERTENTEAFF.

About this clonotype: Since no conserved phenylalanine or tryptophan closes the CDR3, a read error is the likely cause. V is TRBV25-1 and J is TRBJ2-7; 9 bases map to TRBD1. Trimming at V came to 6 bases and at J to 2 bases, leaving 5 bases not matched to a gene. This CDR3 region has 14 residues. Per the germline V gene, CDR1 is MGHDK and CDR2 is SYGVNS. The CDR3, as DNA: TGTGCCAGCAGCTTGACAGGGGGGACCTACGAGCAGTACCTC. Encoded protein: CASSLTGGTYEQYL.

The V gene is TRBV24-1, the J gene TRBJ1-1; TRBD1 agrees at 7 bases. Germline values: CDR1 KGHDR, CDR2 SFDVKD. The CDR3 runs to 11 residues. The V gene end was trimmed by 4 bases and the J gene end by 12 bases; junction bases not matched to a gene: 4. CDR3 nucleotides: TGTGCCACCAGTGAGACAGGGAGGTCTTTCTTT. It is translated as CATSETGRSFF.

This clonotype was observed a handful of times. The V call is TRBV7-2, the J call TRBJ1-1; unclear D gene. CDR3 size: 15 residues. Trimming stripped 5 bases from V and 0 bases from J, with 13 bases between. Germline CDR1 SGHTA, CDR2 FQGNSA. DNA for the CDR3: TGTGCCAGCAGCCAAGAGTCGGCTGTGAACACTGAAGCTTTCTTT. It codes for CASSQESAVNTEAFF.

The V and J genes are TRBV6-2 or TRBV6-3 and TRBJ2-3; D uncertain. Germline-derived CDR1 and CDR2 are MNHEY and SVGEGT. The CDR3 has 12 residues. Trimming removed 6 bases at V and 1 base at J, with 5 bases between. CDR3 region: CASRGRTDTQYF. The CDR3, as DNA: TGTGCCAGCAGAGGCCGCACAGATACGCAGTATTTT.